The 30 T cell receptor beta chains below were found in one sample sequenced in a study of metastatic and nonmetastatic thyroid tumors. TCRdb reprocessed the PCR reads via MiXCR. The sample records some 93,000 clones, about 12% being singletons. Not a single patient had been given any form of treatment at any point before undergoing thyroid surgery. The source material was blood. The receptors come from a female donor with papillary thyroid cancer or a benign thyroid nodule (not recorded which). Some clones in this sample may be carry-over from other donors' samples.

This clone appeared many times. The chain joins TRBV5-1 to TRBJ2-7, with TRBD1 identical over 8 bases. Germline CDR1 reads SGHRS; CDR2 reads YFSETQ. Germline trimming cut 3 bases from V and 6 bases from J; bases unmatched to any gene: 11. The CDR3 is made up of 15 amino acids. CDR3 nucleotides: TGCGCCAGCAGCTCTCGGACAGGGTCCGTTGGCGAGCAGTACTTC. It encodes CASSSRTGSVGEQYF. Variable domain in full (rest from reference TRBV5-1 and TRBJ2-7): KAGVTQTPRYLIKTRGQQVTLSCSPISGHRSVSWYQQTPGQGLQFLFEYFSETQRNKGNFPGRFSGRQFSNSRSEMNVSTLELGDSALYLCASSSRTGSVGEQYFGPGTRLTVT.

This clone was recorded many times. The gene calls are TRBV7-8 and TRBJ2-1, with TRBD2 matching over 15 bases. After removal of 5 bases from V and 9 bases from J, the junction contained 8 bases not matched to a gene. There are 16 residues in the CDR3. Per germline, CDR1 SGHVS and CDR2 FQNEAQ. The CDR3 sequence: CASSRTSGRAWGEQFF. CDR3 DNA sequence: TGTGCCAGCAGCCGGACTAGCGGGAGGGCCTGGGGTGAGCAGTTCTTC.

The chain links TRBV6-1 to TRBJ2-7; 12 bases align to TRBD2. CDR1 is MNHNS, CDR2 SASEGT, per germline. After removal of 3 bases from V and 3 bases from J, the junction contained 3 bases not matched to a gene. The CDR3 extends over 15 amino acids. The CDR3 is CASSDRLAGDYEQYF. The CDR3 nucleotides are TGTGCCAGCAGTGACCGACTAGCGGGAGACTACGAGCAGTACTTC.

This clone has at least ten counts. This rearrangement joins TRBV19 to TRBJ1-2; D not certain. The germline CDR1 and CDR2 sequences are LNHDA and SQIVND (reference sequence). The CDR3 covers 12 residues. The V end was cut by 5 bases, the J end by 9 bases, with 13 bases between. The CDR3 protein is CASSVERARYTF. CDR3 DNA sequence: TGTGCCAGTAGTGTGGAGCGTGCTCGCTACACCTTC.

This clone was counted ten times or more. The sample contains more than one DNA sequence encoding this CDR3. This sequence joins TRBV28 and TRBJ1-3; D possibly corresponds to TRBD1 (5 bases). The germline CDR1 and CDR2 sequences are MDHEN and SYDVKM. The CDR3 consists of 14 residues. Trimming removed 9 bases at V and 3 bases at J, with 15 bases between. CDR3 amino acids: CASRSGGGGNTIYF. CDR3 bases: TGTGCCAGTCGAAGCGGGGGTGGTGGAAACACCATATATTTT.

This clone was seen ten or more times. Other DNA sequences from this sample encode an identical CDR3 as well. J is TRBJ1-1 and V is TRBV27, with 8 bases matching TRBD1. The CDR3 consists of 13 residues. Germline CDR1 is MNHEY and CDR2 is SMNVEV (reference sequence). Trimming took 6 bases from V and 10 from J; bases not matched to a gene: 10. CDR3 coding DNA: TGTGCCAGCAGCCCCCGGACAGGGCGGGCAGCTTTCTTT. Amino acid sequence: CASSPRTGRAAFF.

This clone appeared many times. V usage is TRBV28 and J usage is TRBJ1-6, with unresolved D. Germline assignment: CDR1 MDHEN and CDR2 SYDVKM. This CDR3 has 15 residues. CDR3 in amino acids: CATMGRSSYNSPLHF. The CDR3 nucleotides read TGTGCTACCATGGGGAGAAGCTCCTATAATTCACCCCTCCACTTT.

CDR3 sequence: CAWSASGETQYF. CDR3 coding DNA: TGTGCCTGGAGCGCGTCGGGGGAGACCCAGTACTTC. The chain is built from TRBV30 and TRBJ2-5; D possibly corresponds to TRBD2 (5 bases). From germline, CDR1 is GTSNPN and CDR2 SVGIG (reference sequence). The CDR3 loop spans 12 amino acids. Trimming pared 3 bases from V and 5 bases from J, leaving 10 bases between.

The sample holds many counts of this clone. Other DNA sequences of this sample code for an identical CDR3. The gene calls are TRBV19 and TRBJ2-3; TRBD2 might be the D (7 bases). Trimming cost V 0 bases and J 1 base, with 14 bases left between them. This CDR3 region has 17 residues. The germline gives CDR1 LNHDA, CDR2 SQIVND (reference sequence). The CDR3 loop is CASSIDQGRAGTDTQYF. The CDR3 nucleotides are TGTGCCAGTAGTATAGATCAGGGGAGGGCCGGCACAGATACGCAGTATTTT.

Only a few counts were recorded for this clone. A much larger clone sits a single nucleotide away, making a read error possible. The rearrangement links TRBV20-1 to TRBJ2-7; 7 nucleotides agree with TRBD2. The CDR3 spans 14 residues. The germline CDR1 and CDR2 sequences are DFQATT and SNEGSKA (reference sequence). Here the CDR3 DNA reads TGCGGTGCTAGTGGGAGGGTGACGGTCTACGAGCAGTACTTC. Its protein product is CGASGRVTVYEQYF.

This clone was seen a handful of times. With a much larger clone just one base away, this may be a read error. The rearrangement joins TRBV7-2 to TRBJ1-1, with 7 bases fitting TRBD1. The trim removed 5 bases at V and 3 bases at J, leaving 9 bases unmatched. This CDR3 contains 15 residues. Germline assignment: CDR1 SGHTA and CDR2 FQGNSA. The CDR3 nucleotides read TGTGCCAGCAGCGTCAGGGGGAAGGGTTACACTGAAGCTTTCTTT. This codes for CASSVRGKGYTEAFF.

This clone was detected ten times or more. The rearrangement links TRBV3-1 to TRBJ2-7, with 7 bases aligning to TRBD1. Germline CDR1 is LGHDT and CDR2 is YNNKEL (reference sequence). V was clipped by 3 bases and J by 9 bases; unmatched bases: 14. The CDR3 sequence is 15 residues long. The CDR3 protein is CASSHSTGRGRGQYF. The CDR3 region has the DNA TGTGCCAGCAGCCACTCGACAGGGCGAGGTCGGGGGCAGTACTTC.

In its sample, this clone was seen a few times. Here the CDR3 DNA reads TGTGCCAGCAGCGACCTAGGTAATGAGCAGTTCTTC. As protein: CASSDLGNEQFF. The chain is built from TRBV5-6 and TRBJ2-1; D gene unclear. V lost 4 bases and J lost 7, with 9 bases in between. Germline values: CDR1 SGHDT, CDR2 YYEEEE. The CDR3 is 12 amino acids. Supplemented by reference TRBV5-6 and TRBJ2-1, the full variable domain reads DAGVTQSPTHLIKTRGQQVTLRCSPKSGHDTVSWYQQALGQGPQFIFQYYEEEERQRGNFPDRFSGHQFPNYSSELNVNALLLGDSALYLCASSDLGNEQFFGPGTRLTVL.

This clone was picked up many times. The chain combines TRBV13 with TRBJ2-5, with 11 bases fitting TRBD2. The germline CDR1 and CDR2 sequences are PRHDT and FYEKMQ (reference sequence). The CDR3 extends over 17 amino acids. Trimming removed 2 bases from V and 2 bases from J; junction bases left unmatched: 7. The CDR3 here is CASSLRFWTSGQETQYF. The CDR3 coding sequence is TGTGCCAGCAGCTTAAGATTCTGGACTAGCGGGCAAGAGACCCAGTACTTC.

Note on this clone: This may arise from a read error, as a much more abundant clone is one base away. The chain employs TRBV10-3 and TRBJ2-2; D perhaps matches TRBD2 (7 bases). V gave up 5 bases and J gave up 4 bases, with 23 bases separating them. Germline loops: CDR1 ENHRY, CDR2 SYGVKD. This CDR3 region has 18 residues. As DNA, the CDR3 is TGTGCCATCAGTTCCGTAGCGGCGAGGGGGGGCGTCACCGGGGAGCTGTTTTTT. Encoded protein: CAISSVAARGGVTGELFF.

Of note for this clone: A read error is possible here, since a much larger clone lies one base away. For the CDR3, the DNA is TGTGCCAGCAGCGCAGTTGAGCAGTTCTTC. Amino acids: CASSAVEQFF. V and J are TRBV2 and TRBJ2-1; D is undetermined. This CDR3 is built from 10 residues. CDR1 is SNHLY, CDR2 FYNNEI, per germline. Trimming stripped 6 bases from V and 9 bases from J, with 6 bases between. The whole variable domain, remainder taken from reference TRBV2 and TRBJ2-1, is EPEVTQTPSHQVTQMGQEVILRCVPISNHLYFYWYRQILGQKVEFLVSFYNNEISEKSEIFDDQFSVERPDGSNFTLKIRSTKLEDSAMYFCASSAVEQFFGPGTRLTVL.

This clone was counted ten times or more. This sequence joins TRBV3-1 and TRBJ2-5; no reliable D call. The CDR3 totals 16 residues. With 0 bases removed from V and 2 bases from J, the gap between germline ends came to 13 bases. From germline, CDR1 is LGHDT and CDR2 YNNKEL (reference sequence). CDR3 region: CASSQEGASRQETQYF. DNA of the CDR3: TGTGCCAGCAGCCAAGAGGGCGCCAGTAGACAAGAGACCCAGTACTTC.

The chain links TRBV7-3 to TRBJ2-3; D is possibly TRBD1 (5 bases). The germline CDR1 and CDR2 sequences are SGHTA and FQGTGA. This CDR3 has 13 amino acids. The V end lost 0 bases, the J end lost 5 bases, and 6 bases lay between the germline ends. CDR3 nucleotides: TGTGCCAGCAGCTTAACGGGGCTAGATACGCAGTATTTT. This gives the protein CASSLTGLDTQYF.

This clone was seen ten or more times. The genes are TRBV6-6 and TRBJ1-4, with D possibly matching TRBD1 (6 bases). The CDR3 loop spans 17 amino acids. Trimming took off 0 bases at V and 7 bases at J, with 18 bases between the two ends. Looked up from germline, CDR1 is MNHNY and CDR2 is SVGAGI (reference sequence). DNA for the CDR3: TGTGCCAGCAGTTACTCGAGGAGAACGGGGGGCGGTGAAAAACTGTTTTTT. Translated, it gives CASSYSRRTGGGEKLFF.

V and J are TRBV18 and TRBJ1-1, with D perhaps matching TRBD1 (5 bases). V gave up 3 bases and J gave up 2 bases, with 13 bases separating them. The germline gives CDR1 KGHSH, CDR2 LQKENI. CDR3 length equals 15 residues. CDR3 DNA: TGTGCCAGCTCACCTTTTCTTGGACAAAACACTGAAGCTTTCTTT. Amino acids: CASSPFLGQNTEAFF.

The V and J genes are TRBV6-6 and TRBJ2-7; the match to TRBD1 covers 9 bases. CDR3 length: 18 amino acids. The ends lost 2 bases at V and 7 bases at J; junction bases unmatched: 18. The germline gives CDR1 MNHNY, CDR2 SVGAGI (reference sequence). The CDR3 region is CASSYPRGSGTGHREQYF. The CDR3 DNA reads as TGTGCCAGCAGTTACCCGAGGGGGTCCGGGACAGGGCATAGGGAGCAGTACTTC.

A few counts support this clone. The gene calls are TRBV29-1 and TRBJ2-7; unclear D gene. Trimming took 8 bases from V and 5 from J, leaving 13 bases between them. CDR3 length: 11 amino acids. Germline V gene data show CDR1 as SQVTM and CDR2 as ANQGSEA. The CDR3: CSFGPGNEQYF. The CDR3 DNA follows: TGCAGCTTTGGACCCGGTAACGAGCAGTACTTC.

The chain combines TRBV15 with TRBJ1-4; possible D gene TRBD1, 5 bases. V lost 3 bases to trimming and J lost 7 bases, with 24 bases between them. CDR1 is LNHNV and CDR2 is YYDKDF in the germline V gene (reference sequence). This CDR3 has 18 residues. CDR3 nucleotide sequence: TGTGCCACCAGCAGTGGCCTATCTCCGGGACGGGGGAGTGAAAAACTGTTTTTT. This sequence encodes CATSSGLSPGRGSEKLFF.

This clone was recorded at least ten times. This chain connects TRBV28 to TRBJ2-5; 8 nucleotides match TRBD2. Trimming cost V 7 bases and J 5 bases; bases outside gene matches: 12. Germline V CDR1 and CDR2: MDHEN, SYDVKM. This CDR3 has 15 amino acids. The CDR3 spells CASTPSLASGETQYF. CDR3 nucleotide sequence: TGTGCCAGCACCCCGTCTTTGGCTAGCGGGGAGACCCAGTACTTC. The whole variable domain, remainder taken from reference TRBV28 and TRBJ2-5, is DVKVTQSSRYLVKRTGEKVFLECVQDMDHENMFWYRQDPGLGLRLIYFSYDVKMKEKGDIPEGYSVSREKKERFSLILESASTNQTSMYLCASTPSLASGETQYFGPGTRLLVL.

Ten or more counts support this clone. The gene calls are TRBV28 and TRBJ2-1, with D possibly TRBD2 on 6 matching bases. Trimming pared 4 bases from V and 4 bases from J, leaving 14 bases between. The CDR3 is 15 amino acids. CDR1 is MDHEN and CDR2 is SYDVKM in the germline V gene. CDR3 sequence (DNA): TGTGCCAGCAGTTCGGGCGGGAACTCATACAATGAGCAGTTCTTC. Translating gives CASSSGGNSYNEQFF.

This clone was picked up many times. The CDR3 nucleotides read TGTGCCAGCAGCTTAGCGGGCGGGGGAGGCCAAGATACGCAGTATTTT. Its translation: CASSLAGGGGQDTQYF. The J gene is TRBJ2-3, the V gene TRBV7-2; 7 bases map to TRBD2. V shed 0 bases and J 5 bases; nucleotides not matched to a gene: 8. This CDR3 has 16 amino acids. CDR1 is SGHTA, CDR2 FQGNSA, per germline.

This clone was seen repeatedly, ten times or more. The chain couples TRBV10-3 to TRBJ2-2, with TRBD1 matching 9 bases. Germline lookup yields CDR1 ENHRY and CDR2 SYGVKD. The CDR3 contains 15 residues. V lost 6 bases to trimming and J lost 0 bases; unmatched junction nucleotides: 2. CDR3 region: CAIRTGGSNTGELFF. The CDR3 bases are TGTGCCATCAGAACAGGGGGCTCGAACACCGGGGAGCTGTTTTTT.

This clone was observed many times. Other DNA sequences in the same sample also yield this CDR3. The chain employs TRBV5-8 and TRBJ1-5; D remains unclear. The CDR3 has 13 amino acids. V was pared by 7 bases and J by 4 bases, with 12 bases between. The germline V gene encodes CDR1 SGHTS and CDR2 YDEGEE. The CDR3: CASGGRANQPQHF. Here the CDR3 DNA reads TGTGCCAGCGGAGGGCGGGCGAATCAGCCCCAGCATTTT.

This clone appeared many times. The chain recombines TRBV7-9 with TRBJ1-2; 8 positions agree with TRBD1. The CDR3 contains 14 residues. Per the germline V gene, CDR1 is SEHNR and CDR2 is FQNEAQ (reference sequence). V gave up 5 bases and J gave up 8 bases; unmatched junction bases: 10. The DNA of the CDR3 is TGTGCCAGCAGCCCAGGACAGGGTGGGAAAGGCTACACCTTC. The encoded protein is CASSPGQGGKGYTF.

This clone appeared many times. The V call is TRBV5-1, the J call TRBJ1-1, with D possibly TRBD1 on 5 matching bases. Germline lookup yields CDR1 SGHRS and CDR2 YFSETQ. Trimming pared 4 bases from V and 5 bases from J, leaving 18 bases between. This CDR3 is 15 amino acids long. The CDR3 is CASSPHVQGVTEAFF. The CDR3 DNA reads TGCGCCAGCAGCCCCCATGTGCAGGGAGTGACTGAAGCTTTCTTT.